One and the same sample provided the 29 T cell receptor beta chains below, sequenced in a study of blood T cells in healthy people across ages. The use of a sample-barcoded 5' primer and a J-beta primer mix characterized a second PCR of about 7 to 12 cycles. In TCRdb, the 5' RACE reads were re-called with MiXCR into one record per CDR3 protein. The sample lists about 1,000,000 distinct CDR3 sequences, less than 50% occurring once. Material: blood. These receptors came from a woman aged 60 to 75 in good health.

The table lists this clonotype with a few counts. The chain recombines TRBV7-2 with TRBJ2-5; no clear D gene. The germline V and J ends were trimmed by 5 bases and 7 bases, with 14 bases remaining between them. This CDR3 spans 13 amino acids. Germline loops: CDR1 SGHTA, CDR2 FQGNSA. CDR3 coding DNA: TGTGCCAGCAGCCTCAACAGCGCCGGGACCCAGTACTTC. Encoded protein: CASSLNSAGTQYF.

This clonotype was recorded once. The rearrangement links TRBV5-1 to TRBJ2-2; 7 bases fit TRBD2. The CDR3 loop spans 15 amino acids. J was trimmed by 0 bases and V by 7 bases; bases with no gene match: 6. Germline values: CDR1 SGHRS, CDR2 YFSETQ. This CDR3 reads CASGPSGANTGELFF. DNA for the CDR3: TGCGCCAGCGGACCTAGCGGAGCGAACACCGGGGAGCTGTTTTTT. The full variable domain, in which reference TRBV5-1 and TRBJ2-2 provide the parts outside the CDR3, is KAGVTQTPRYLIKTRGQQVTLSCSPISGHRSVSWYQQTPGQGLQFLFEYFSETQRNKGNFPGRFSGRQFSNSRSEMNVSTLELGDSALYLCASGPSGANTGELFFGEGSRLTVL.

The J gene is TRBJ1-2, the V gene TRBV29-1; D remains unclear. This CDR3 is 12 amino acids long. CDR1 SQVTM and CDR2 ANQGSEA come from the germline V gene. Between the trimmed V and J ends, which lost 3 bases and 4 bases, there was a span of 9 bases. CDR3 amino acids: CSVEFLGYGYTF. CDR3 sequence (DNA): TGCAGCGTTGAGTTCCTGGGCTATGGCTACACCTTC.

The V gene is TRBV20-1, the J gene TRBJ2-7; 8 bases are shared with TRBD2. The CDR3 consists of 14 residues. Germline loops: CDR1 DFQATT, CDR2 SNEGSKA (reference sequence). J lost 0 bases, V lost 2 bases, and 3 bases had no gene match. CDR3 loop: CSARPLADSYEQYF. CDR3 nucleotides: TGCAGTGCTAGACCACTAGCGGACTCCTACGAGCAGTACTTC.

The chain is built from TRBV3-1 and TRBJ1-2; no clear D gene. The CDR3 has 13 amino acids. Germline V gene data show CDR1 as LGHDT and CDR2 as YNNKEL (reference sequence). V lost 4 bases, J lost 6 bases, and 12 bases lay in between. CDR3 in amino acids: CASSLVTADGYTF. In DNA, the CDR3 is TGTGCCAGCAGCCTAGTAACGGCGGATGGCTACACCTTC.

This clonotype was recorded a few times. The rearrangement links TRBV5-1 to TRBJ2-3, with 9 bases lining up with TRBD1. Germline V gives CDR1 SGHRS, CDR2 YFSETQ. This CDR3 contains 20 residues. V trimming: 6 bases; J trimming: 1 base; junction bases outside the gene matches: 21. The CDR3 nucleotides read TGCGCCAGCACCTTCTCCCGGGGACAGGGACCTACTTTAGGCACAGATACGCAGTATTTT. Protein product: CASTFSRGQGPTLGTDTQYF.

This clonotype was picked up many times. The chain is built from TRBV29-1 and TRBJ1-1; D call uncertain. The V gene's germline CDR1 is SQVTM and CDR2 ANQGSEA. The CDR3 loop spans 13 amino acids. Trimming took off 4 bases at V and 0 bases at J, with 9 bases between the two ends. The CDR3 loop is CSVGQNLNTEAFF. The CDR3 nucleotides read TGCAGCGTTGGGCAGAATCTGAACACTGAAGCTTTCTTT. The full variable domain, with the rest looked up from reference TRBV29-1 and TRBJ1-1, is SAVISQKPSRDICQRGTSLTIQCQVDSQVTMMFWYRQQPGQSLTLIATANQGSEATYESGFVIDKFPISRPNLTFSTLTVSNMSPEDSSIYLCSVGQNLNTEAFFGQGTRLTVV.

The rearrangement links TRBV15 to TRBJ2-1, with 9 bases matching TRBD2. The germline V gene encodes CDR1 LNHNV and CDR2 YYDKDF (reference sequence). This CDR3 spans 14 amino acids. Unmatched junction bases numbered 10, after V lost 11 bases and J lost 5 bases. The CDR3 is CASRGREGNNEQFF. In nucleotides, the CDR3 is TGTGCCTCGCGGGGGCGGGAGGGAAACAATGAGCAGTTCTTC.

The V and J genes are TRBV20-1 and TRBJ2-7; D might be TRBD2 (5 bases). The J call may be incorrect, as the DNA end agrees better with TRBJ2-5. This CDR3 is 12 amino acids long. Germline V gene lookup returns CDR1 DFQATT and CDR2 SNEGSKA (reference sequence). The DNA of the CDR3 is TGCAGTGCGAGGGAGTCAAGGGAGACCCAGTACTTC. Protein: CSARESRETQYF.

This clonotype was detected many times. CDR3 in amino acids: CASSYGTQETQYF. In DNA, the CDR3 is TGTGCCAGCAGTTACGGAACCCAAGAGACCCAGTACTTC. The rearrangement links TRBV6-6 to TRBJ2-5; D gene unclear. In germline, CDR1 is MNHNY, CDR2 SVGAGI (reference sequence). V shed 2 bases and J shed 1 base, with 5 bases lying between them. This CDR3 is 13 amino acids long.

The V call is TRBV5-1, the J call TRBJ1-1; 8 positions match TRBD1. J gave up 5 bases and V 6 bases, and 9 bases lay outside the gene matches. The CDR3 consists of 14 residues. Germline V gene lookup returns CDR1 SGHRS and CDR2 YFSETQ. CDR3 residues: CASTTQGAGTEAFF. The CDR3 region has the DNA TGCGCCAGCACGACCCAGGGGGCGGGGACTGAAGCTTTCTTT.

The chain recombines TRBV20-1 with TRBJ1-1, with D uncertain. The CDR3 is 15 residues long. Trimming stripped 0 bases from V and 2 bases from J, with 13 bases between. Germline CDR1 reads DFQATT; CDR2 reads SNEGSKA (reference sequence). The chain's CDR3 is CSARDKQNSNTEAFF. CDR3 DNA sequence: TGCAGTGCTAGAGATAAACAGAACTCAAACACTGAAGCTTTCTTT.

This clonotype has more than one count but fewer than ten. V and J are TRBV5-1 and TRBJ1-1, with D uncertain. V was cut by 4 bases and J by 1 base, with 14 bases left in between. CDR3 size: 15 residues. Per the germline V gene, CDR1 is SGHRS and CDR2 is YFSETQ. The CDR3 protein is CASSALAAGNTEAFF. The CDR3 DNA follows: TGCGCCAGCAGCGCCCTGGCGGCAGGGAACACTGAAGCTTTCTTT.

The chain joins TRBV6-6 to TRBJ2-1; 7 bases fit TRBD1. V shed 0 bases and J 1 base; nucleotides not matched to a gene: 6. CDR3 length: 17 residues. Germline values: CDR1 MNHNY, CDR2 SVGAGI (reference sequence). In DNA form, the CDR3 reads TGTGCCAGCAGTTACTCAGGGACAGAAGGTTCCTACAATGAGCAGTTCTTC. Its translation: CASSYSGTEGSYNEQFF.

The rearrangement uses TRBV5-1 and TRBJ1-4; 7 nucleotides agree with TRBD1. This CDR3 is 14 amino acids long. V shed 5 bases, J shed 8 bases, and the junction held 9 bases outside the gene matches. Germline lookup yields CDR1 SGHRS and CDR2 YFSETQ. DNA of the CDR3: TGCGCCAGCAGGGCCGGGACAGTTAGCGAAAAACTGTTTTTT. This gives the protein CASRAGTVSEKLFF.

This clonotype was found a few times. The rearrangement uses TRBV29-1 and TRBJ2-1, with D uncertain. Germline V gene data show CDR1 as SQVTM and CDR2 as ANQGSEA. CDR3 size: 12 residues. With 5 bases removed from V and 4 bases from J, the gap between germline ends came to 9 bases. The CDR3 spells CSVPYGYNEQFF. CDR3 DNA sequence: TGCAGCGTTCCATATGGATACAATGAGCAGTTCTTC.

J is TRBJ2-3 and V is TRBV5-1; D tentatively fits TRBD1 or TRBD2 (5 bases each). The germline gives CDR1 SGHRS, CDR2 YFSETQ. The CDR3 covers 15 residues. V dropped 6 bases and J dropped 0 bases, with 14 bases sitting between them. The DNA of the CDR3 is TGCGCCAGCAAACCCGGGACGGCAAGCACAGATACGCAGTATTTT. This sequence encodes CASKPGTASTDTQYF.

The chain uses TRBV11-2 and TRBJ2-7; D tentatively fits TRBD1 or TRBD2 (5 bases each). This CDR3 has 14 residues. Trimming took 4 bases from V and 2 from J, leaving 12 bases between them. In germline, CDR1 is SGHAT, CDR2 FQNNGV. CDR3 residues: CASSSPGRAYEQYF. The CDR3 bases are TGTGCCAGCAGCTCCCCGGGGCGAGCCTACGAGCAGTACTTC.

This chain links TRBV9 with TRBJ2-5, with D maybe TRBD1 (6 bases). The CDR3 consists of 15 residues. The V gene's germline CDR1 is SGDLS and CDR2 YYNGEE. V shed 4 bases and J shed 4 bases, with 17 bases lying between them. The CDR3 spells CASSTRGDTGETQYF. The DNA of the CDR3 is TGTGCCAGCAGCACTCGAGGGGACACCGGAGAGACCCAGTACTTC.

Only a few counts were recorded for this clonotype. The rearrangement uses TRBV9 and TRBJ2-1, with a tentative D call TRBD2 (6 bases). Per germline, CDR1 SGDLS and CDR2 YYNGEE. This CDR3 spans 14 amino acids. V lost 2 bases, J lost 12 bases, and 18 bases lay in between. The CDR3 region has the DNA TGTGCCAGCAGCGTGGGACTCGGGAGAATGGGGCAGTTCTTC. Translating gives CASSVGLGRMGQFF. Together with reference TRBV9 and TRBJ2-1, the CDR3 gives the full variable domain: DSGVTQTPKHLITATGQRVTLRCSPRSGDLSVYWYQQSLDQGLQFLIQYYNGEERAKGNILERFSAQQFPDLHSELNLSSLELGDSALYFCASSVGLGRMGQFFGPGTRLTVL.

The V and J genes are TRBV6-5 and TRBJ2-1; D possibly uses TRBD1 or TRBD2 (5 bases each). Trimming pared 4 bases from V and 6 bases from J, leaving 22 bases between. The CDR3 runs 17 residues. Looked up from germline, CDR1 is MNHEY and CDR2 is SVGAGI. In DNA, the CDR3 is TGTGCCAGCAGTTTCGGCCTGGGACGGTCGTCCGGCAATGAGCAGTTCTTC. Amino acid sequence: CASSFGLGRSSGNEQFF.

The genes are TRBV13 and TRBJ2-7; TRBD2 agrees at 12 bases. This CDR3 has 13 residues. The V gene's germline CDR1 is PRHDT and CDR2 FYEKMQ (reference sequence). V dropped 5 bases and J dropped 6; count of bases not matched to a gene: 2. The CDR3 DNA reads TGTGCCAGCAGCACTAGCGGGGGGTGCGAGCAGTACTTC. The encoded protein is CASSTSGGCEQYF.

This clonotype appeared a single time. The chain joins TRBV12-5 to TRBJ2-1; maybe TRBD1 (6 bases). The J call may be incorrect, as the DNA end agrees better with TRBJ2-7. The CDR3 consists of 18 residues. CDR1 and CDR2 (germline): LGHNT, FRNRAP. CDR3 sequence: CASGSRGKSAGAYNEQYF. For the CDR3, the DNA is TGTGCTAGTGGTTCGAGGGGCAAGAGTGCAGGGGCCTACAATGAGCAGTACTTC.

This clonotype appeared a few times. The chain recombines TRBV7-6 with TRBJ2-3, with D unresolved. V gave up 1 base and J gave up 4 bases, with 9 bases separating them. The CDR3 is 14 amino acids. CDR1 and CDR2 from the germline V gene are SGHVS and FNYEAQ. This CDR3 is CASSLGLLADTQYF. The CDR3 coding sequence is TGTGCCAGCAGCTTAGGCCTATTGGCAGATACGCAGTATTTT. Drawing the rest from reference TRBV7-6 and TRBJ2-3, the complete variable domain is GAGVSQSPRYKVTKRGQDVALRCDPISGHVSLYWYRQALGQGPEFLTYFNYEAQQDKSGLPNDRFSAERPEGSISTLTIQRTEQRDSAMYRCASSLGLLADTQYFGPGTRLTVL.

The chain carries TRBV27 and TRBJ2-1; maybe TRBD1 (6 bases). V was clipped by 5 bases and J by 8 bases, with 19 bases between them. The CDR3 sequence is 15 residues long. Germline values: CDR1 MNHEY, CDR2 SMNVEV (reference sequence). CDR3 in DNA: TGTGCCAGCAGTCTAAGGGCAGGGGCTAGGGATGAGCAGTTCTTC. This encodes CASSLRAGARDEQFF.

This clonotype was picked up a small number of times. V and J are TRBV5-6 and TRBJ2-7, with a tentative D call TRBD1 (5 bases). CDR3 length: 14 residues. V was pared by 3 bases and J by 10 bases, with 20 bases between. CDR1 is SGHDT, CDR2 YYEEEE, per germline. CDR3 nucleotides: TGTGCCAGCAGCTCGAGACAGAACACCCTAGGCCAGTACTTC. Amino acid sequence: CASSSRQNTLGQYF.

The V call is TRBV20-1, the J call TRBJ2-1, with D unresolved. CDR3 length: 14 amino acids. V was pared by 2 bases and J by 9 bases, with 17 bases between. In germline, CDR1 is DFQATT, CDR2 SNEGSKA (reference sequence). The CDR3 DNA reads TGCAGTGCTAGACATGGGATGCGGTCGGGTGAGCAGTTCTTC. As protein: CSARHGMRSGEQFF.

The chain uses TRBV27 and TRBJ2-1; perhaps TRBD2 as D (5 bases). The V gene's germline CDR1 is MNHEY and CDR2 SMNVEV (reference sequence). CDR3 length: 16 amino acids. V gave up 0 bases and J gave up 0 bases, with 9 bases separating them. CDR3 nucleotide sequence: TGTGCCAGCAGTTTATCAAGGACTGGCTCCTACAATGAGCAGTTCTTC. The encoded protein is CASSLSRTGSYNEQFF.

This clonotype turned up a few times. The chain recombines TRBV18 with TRBJ2-1, with 9 bases fitting TRBD2. Germline V gene data show CDR1 as KGHSH and CDR2 as LQKENI. The J segment lost 6 bases and the V segment lost 8 bases, leaving 17 bases of the junction unmatched. There are 17 residues in the CDR3. The CDR3: CASRPASAGGSGNEQFF. The CDR3 region has the DNA TGTGCCAGCCGACCCGCCTCCGCGGGAGGGTCAGGCAATGAGCAGTTCTTC.